This T cell receptor (beta chain) originates from a study of brain T cells in children with intractable seizures. Here immunoSEQ multiplex PCR was the method, and the copy in TCRdb shows in-frame clones only, minus some. The profile shows 110,000 or so clones, 90% to 95% of them singletons. Surgery cases with the highest brain T cell transcript signatures were chosen for sequencing. On this clone: Its target is unknown.

The CDR3 is 17 amino acids. Trimming took 3 bases from V and 4 from J, leaving 16 bases between them. The germline CDR1 and CDR2 sequences are MDHEN and SYDVKM. Overall study results and limits: Pre-surgery blood may have been undersampled, hiding some clones. Viral specificity was inferred only from CDR3 similarity; HCMV serostatus was unknown.

The sample consisted of peripheral blood, taken at surgery. The chain has TRBV28 and TRBJ2-6, with D perhaps TRBD2 (6 bases). The clonotype comes from a boy under two years old with hemimegalencephaly and intractable seizures. The CDR3 nucleotides are TGTGCCAGCAGTTTCGGGAGAGGGACTTCGGGGGCCAACGTCCTGACTTTC. Translating gives CASSFGRGTSGANVLTF.